Listed here is a single T cell receptor (beta chain). These data are taken from a study of T-cell memory formation after mild COVID-19. Across the whole study: The study found TCR clusters largely donor specific.

TCRdb re-called the 5' RACE reads through MiXCR, storing one row per CDR3 protein. The sample has 450,000 to 650,000 distinct CDR3 sequences; about 20% are singletons. The sample taken for sequencing was PBMCs or a T cell subset sorted from them (not recorded which). The TCR originated in an adult woman who had mild COVID-19 (a few samples of this study predate the infection). Cell type and time point are not known.

As DNA, the CDR3 is TGTGCTAGTGCCCCCGACTTGGTCCAGGAAAAACTGTTTTTT. This encodes CASAPDLVQEKLFF. The V and J genes are TRBV12-5 and TRBJ1-4; no reliable D call. This CDR3 is built from 14 residues. Germline V CDR1 and CDR2: LGHNT, FRNRAP. The V end was cut by 7 bases, the J end by 8 bases, with 17 bases between.